These 10 T cell receptor beta chains originate from one sample sequenced in a study of T cells in Graves' hyperthyroidism and ophthalmopathy (dated by TCRdb to between 2017 and 2020). The library was prepared using multiplex PCR. Sequenced using an Illumina HiSeq 2000. TCR beta CDR3 regions were amplified from RNA transcripts. A first-round RT-PCR of the TCR CDR3 used the HTBI primer set with the Qiagen OneStep RT-PCR kit. The raw public reads went through TCRdb reprocessing: fastp at Q25, MiXCR clone calling, in-frame beta chains kept. Rows with one shared CDR3 protein collapse into an entry with the most common genes and DNA. Across this sample there are 700,000 to 850,000 distinct CDR3 sequences, with 30% to 40% seen only once. Roughly 30% of the sample is held by the ten biggest clonotypes. Sequenced: blood. The receptors derive from a middle-aged woman with Graves' hyperthyroidism.

The chain joins TRBV6-5 to TRBJ1-4; no clear D gene. V lost 0 bases, J lost 8 bases, and 13 bases lay in between. The CDR3 spans 15 residues. Germline-derived CDR1 and CDR2 are MNHEY and SVGAGI. CDR3 nucleotides: TGTGCCAGCAGTTACTCCTACAATACGGGAGAAAAACTGTTTTTT. It is translated as CASSYSYNTGEKLFF.

This clonotype was recorded many times. The chain is built from TRBV3-1 and TRBJ1-2; D is uncertain. There are 12 residues in the CDR3. Germline assignment: CDR1 LGHDT and CDR2 YNNKEL (reference sequence). The V end lost 0 bases, the J end lost 4 bases, and 3 bases lay between the germline ends. CDR3 in amino acids: CASSQDPYGYTF. In DNA form, the CDR3 reads TGTGCCAGCAGCCAAGACCCCTATGGCTACACCTTC.

The chain recombines TRBV7-3 with TRBJ2-5; weak D call: TRBD1 (6 bases). The DNA matches TRBJ2-1 better at its end, which makes the J call doubtful. The CDR3 runs 12 residues. The germline V gene has CDR1 SGHTA and CDR2 FQGTGA. CDR3 sequence: CASSLQGSEQFF. CDR3 DNA sequence: TGTGCCAGCAGCTTACAGGGGTCTGAGCAGTTCTTC.

Only a few counts were recorded for this clonotype. The rearrangement joins TRBV7-9 to TRBJ1-1; D is perhaps TRBD1 (6 bases). This CDR3 has 15 residues. CDR1 and CDR2 (germline): SEHNR, FQNEAQ (reference sequence). Trimming removed 5 bases at V and 5 bases at J, with 18 bases between. CDR3 loop: CASSPRAEGGTEAFF. As DNA, the CDR3 is TGTGCCAGCAGCCCCCGGGCCGAAGGGGGGACTGAAGCTTTCTTT.

This clonotype occurred once. J is TRBJ2-1 and V is TRBV11-2; no reliable D call. CDR1 and CDR2 from the germline V gene are SGHAT and FQNNGV. The CDR3 runs to 11 residues. Trimming stripped 2 bases from V and 8 bases from J, with 4 bases between. CDR3 DNA sequence: TGTGCCAGCAGCTTAATGCATGAGCAGTTCTTC. It yields the protein CASSLMHEQFF.

This clonotype occurred a few times. A much larger clone lies one base from this, so it may be a read error. The chain combines TRBV10-3 with TRBJ1-2; D not certain. The germline V gene encodes CDR1 ENHRY and CDR2 SYGVKD. The CDR3 covers 10 residues. CDR3 sequence: CAVSDYGYTF. DNA for the CDR3: TGTGCCGTCAGTGACTATGGCTACACCTTC.

This clonotype was seen repeatedly, ten times or more. The chain couples TRBV4-1 to TRBJ2-7, with D possibly called TRBD1 or TRBD2 (5 bases each). The V gene lost 1 base and the J gene lost 4 bases, with 11 bases spanning the gap. The CDR3 covers 14 residues. Germline V gene sequence: CDR1 MGHRA, CDR2 YSYEKL. DNA of the CDR3: TGCGCCAGCAGCCAAGGGACGGGGCAGTACGAGCAGTACTTC. Translating gives CASSQGTGQYEQYF.

The V call is TRBV7-9, the J call TRBJ2-5, with D perhaps matching TRBD1 (6 bases). Per germline, CDR1 SEHNR and CDR2 FQNEAQ (reference sequence). V was cut by 5 bases and J by 9 bases, with 13 bases left in between. The CDR3 is 12 amino acids. The chain's CDR3 is CASSAVAGAQYF. In DNA, the CDR3 is TGTGCCAGCAGCGCCGTCGCAGGGGCCCAGTACTTC.

The chain couples TRBV20-1 to TRBJ1-5; weak D call: TRBD1 (5 bases). The CDR3 totals 15 residues. Trimming left V 3 bases short and J 7 bases short, with 19 bases between. Germline CDR1 and CDR2: DFQATT and SNEGSKA (reference sequence). This chain's CDR3 is CSARRGMADWQPQHF. The CDR3 DNA follows: TGCAGTGCTAGGAGGGGTATGGCGGACTGGCAGCCCCAGCATTTT.

This clonotype was seen repeatedly, ten times or more. CDR3: CASSLAGSRMGSPLHF. CDR3 DNA sequence: TGTGCCAGCAGCTTGGCGGGGAGCAGAATGGGATCACCCCTCCACTTT. The chain carries TRBV5-6 and TRBJ1-6; D gene uncertain. From germline, CDR1 is SGHDT and CDR2 YYEEEE. V shed 0 bases and J shed 10 bases, with 17 bases lying between them. The CDR3 length is 16 residues.